The rows below give T cell receptor beta chains drawn from one sample of a study of cytomegalovirus exposure and HLA in healthy donors. Measured with immunoSEQ multiplex PCR; TCRdb has only the in-frame clones, and not every one. The sample gives some 180,000 clones, approximately 12% of which show up once; under 10% is in the top ten. Sequencing input: PBMCs. The receptors derive from a man aged 45 to 65 in good health and CMV-seropositive. Both conserved end residues are part of each CDR3. A D gene is named only where the DNA matches it firmly. The size entry is marked missing in some rows and otherwise reads once, few, many or a size class.

V	size	D	J	CDR3	DNA
TRBV6-5	few	NA	TRBJ2-3	CASRYPGTDTQYF	TGTGCCAGCAGATACCCGGGAACAGATACGCAGTATTTT
TRBV29-1	few	TRBD1	TRBJ2-1	CSAIPGQGVNEQFF	TGCAGCGCCATTCCGGGACAGGGGGTCAATGAGCAGTTCTTC
TRBV4-3	NA	NA	TRBJ1-2	CASSQSGYGYTF	TGCGCCAGCAGCCAGTCAGGCTATGGCTACACCTTC
TRBV15	few	TRBD1	TRBJ2-3	CATSRGQGVGTDTQYF	TGTGCCACCAGCAGAGGACAGGGGGTAGGCACAGATACGCAGTATTTT
TRBV19	NA	NA	TRBJ1-1	CASSTDGMNTEAFF	TGTGCCAGTAGTACCGACGGGATGAACACTGAAGCTTTCTTT
TRBV7-9	few	TRBD1	TRBJ1-1	CASSSSNRGEPVGEPEAFF	TGTGCCAGCAGCTCTAGTAACAGGGGGGAACCAGTGGGGGAACCGGAAGCTTTCTTT
TRBV30	NA	NA	TRBJ2-7	CALSGRYEQYF	TGTGCCCTTTCCGGGAGATACGAGCAGTACTTC
TRBV21-1	NA	NA	TRBJ2-2	CASKGQDGPSGTGELFF	TGTGCCAGCAAGGGACAGGATGGGCCGTCGGGGACCGGGGAGCTGTTTTTT
TRBV28	few	NA	TRBJ2-3	CASSLKGRVPPFTQYF	TGTGCCAGCAGTTTAAAGGGCAGGGTACCTCCGTTTACGCAGTATTTT
TRBV6-1	few	NA	TRBJ1-2	CASSWGEGGYTF	TGTGCCAGCAGTTGGGGGGAGGGGGGCTACACCTTC
TRBV9	few	TRBD2	TRBJ2-7	CASSVGSGGPYEQYF	TGTGCCAGCAGCGTAGGTAGCGGGGGGCCCTACGAGCAGTACTTC
TRBV6-1	NA	NA	TRBJ1-5	CASVSRVSNQPQHF	TGTGCCAGTGTAAGCAGGGTTAGCAATCAGCCCCAGCATTTT
TRBV5-1	few	TRBD1	TRBJ1-1	CASSLDRGTEAFF	TGCGCCAGCAGCTTGGACAGGGGGACTGAAGCTTTCTTT
TRBV18	NA	NA	TRBJ2-5	CASSPGETQYF	TGTGCCAGCTCTCCGGGGGAGACCCAGTACTTC
TRBV4-3	NA	NA	TRBJ2-2	CASSPRPLSELFF	TGCGCCAGCAGCCCTAGGCCCCTTTCAGAGCTGTTTTTT
TRBV5-1	NA	NA	TRBJ2-2	CASSLSGTPNTGELFF	TGCGCCAGCAGCTTGAGTGGGACACCGAACACCGGGGAGCTGTTTTTT
TRBV1	few	NA	TRBJ2-1	CTSRAPESRQFF	TGCACCAGCAGGGCACCGGAATCTAGGCAGTTCTTC
TRBV7-2	NA	TRBD2	TRBJ2-5	CASSSPSSGRETQYF	TGTGCCAGCAGCTCACCCTCTAGCGGGCGAGAGACCCAGTACTTC
TRBV7-2	NA	TRBD2	TRBJ2-5	CASSLVGGGWETQYF	TGTGCCAGCAGCTTAGTGGGGGGGGGTTGGGAGACCCAGTACTTC
TRBV29-1	NA	NA	TRBJ2-2	CSVSHFQGTGELFF	TGCAGCGTTTCCCATTTTCAGGGGACCGGGGAGCTGTTTTTT
TRBV12-5	NA	TRBD1	TRBJ1-2	CASGLGTGFGYTF	TGTGCTAGTGGTTTGGGGACAGGGTTTGGCTACACCTTC
TRBV27	NA	NA	TRBJ1-4	CASSLWGSNEKLFF	TGTGCCAGCAGTTTATGGGGCAGCAATGAAAAACTGTTTTTT